The clone carrying this TCR beta chain occurred a few times. Antigen specificity is unknown. The sample originates from a study of T cells after yellow fever vaccination. General study results and limits: A secondary response was less intense yet reached its peak sooner, at day 5 versus 15.

Germline lookup yields CDR1 DFQATT and CDR2 SNEGSKA (reference sequence). Trimming took 0 bases from V and 5 from J, leaving 6 bases between them. The CDR3 has 12 residues. A 5'RACE template-switching step, the method used to make TCR cDNA, added a universal primer site and UMIs. TCRdb recomputed calls from the 5' RACE reads with MiXCR, one row per CDR3 protein. The sample records more than 450,000 distinct CDR3 sequences, less than 25% being singletons. The specimen comprised PBMCs, sampled around 3 weeks after the first yellow fever vaccination. This chain uses TRBV20-1 with TRBJ2-3, with D unclear. This sequence was found in a young man who received the YFV17D yellow fever vaccine. CDR3 nucleotides: TGCAGTGCTAGAGAATCTAGAGATACGCAGTATTTT. Its translation is CSARESRDTQYF.